The TCR beta chain described here comes from a study of cytomegalovirus exposure and HLA in healthy donors. There are 16 residues in the CDR3. V lost 4 bases to trimming and J lost 7 bases, with 21 bases between them. The PCR was carried out with 60 Vbeta primers and 13 Jbeta primers. Sequenced by immunoSEQ multiplex PCR; TCRdb stores in-frame clones only, minus some. The sample comprises 150,000 or so clones, approximately 71% of which are singletons, and more than 1.3% rests with the top ten. Study conclusions and caveats: High sensitivity and specificity were reportedly achieved when the classifier diagnosed cytomegalovirus status.

Worth noting for this clone: Its antigen is unidentified.

The gene calls are TRBV5-3 and TRBJ2-1; possible D gene TRBD2, 5 bases. TRBV5-3 is designated an ORF whose function remains uncertain. The sequenced sample consisted of PBMCs. The origin of this receptor is a girl under 18 in good health and CMV-seronegative. CDR3 protein: CARSAPGSPTDNEQFF. CDR3 coding DNA: TGTGCCAGAAGCGCCCCGGGATCCCCTACGGATAATGAGCAGTTCTTC.